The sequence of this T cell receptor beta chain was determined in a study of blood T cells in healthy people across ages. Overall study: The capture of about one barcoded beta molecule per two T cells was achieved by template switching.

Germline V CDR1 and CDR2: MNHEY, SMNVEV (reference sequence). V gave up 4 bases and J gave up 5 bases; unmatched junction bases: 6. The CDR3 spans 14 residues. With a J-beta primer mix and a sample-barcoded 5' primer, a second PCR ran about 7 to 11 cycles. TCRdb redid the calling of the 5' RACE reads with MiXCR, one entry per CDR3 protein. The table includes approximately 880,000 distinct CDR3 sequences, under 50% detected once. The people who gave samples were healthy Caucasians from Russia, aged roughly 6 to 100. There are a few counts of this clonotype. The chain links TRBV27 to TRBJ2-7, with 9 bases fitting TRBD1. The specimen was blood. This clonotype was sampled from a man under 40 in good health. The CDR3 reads CASSSGTGNHEQYF. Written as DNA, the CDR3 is TGTGCCAGCAGTTCCGGGACAGGGAATCACGAGCAGTACTTC.